This T cell receptor beta chain is from a study of blood T cells in healthy people across ages. This CDR3 has 15 residues. V shed 1 base, J shed 8 bases, and the junction held 6 bases outside the gene matches. Germline V lookup: CDR1 SGHTA, CDR2 FQGNSA. It was with a sample-barcoded 5' primer and a J-beta primer mix that a second PCR of about 7 to 12 cycles was run. TCRdb redid the calling of the 5' RACE reads with MiXCR, one entry per CDR3 protein. The sample lists about 780,000 distinct CDR3 sequences, around 45% occurring once. The gene calls are TRBV7-2 and TRBJ2-1; the match to TRBD1 covers 9 bases. Sequenced sample: blood. The receptor's source is an elderly man in good health. CDR3 amino acids: CASSLGTGVKYEQFF. CDR3 in DNA: TGTGCCAGCAGCTTAGGGACAGGGGTAAAATATGAGCAGTTCTTC.